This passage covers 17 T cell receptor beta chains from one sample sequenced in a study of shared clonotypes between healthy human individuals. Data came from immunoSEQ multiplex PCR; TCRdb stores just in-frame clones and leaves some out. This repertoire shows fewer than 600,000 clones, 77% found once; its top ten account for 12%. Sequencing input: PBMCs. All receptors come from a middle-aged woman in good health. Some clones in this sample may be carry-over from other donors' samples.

Here the CDR3 DNA reads TGTGCCTGGAGTGGCTTTCTGGGTCACGATGAGCAGTTCTTC. Protein product: CAWSGFLGHDEQFF. The chain joins TRBV30 to TRBJ2-1; no reliable D call. V was trimmed by 1 base and J by 8 bases, leaving 15 bases between them. In germline, CDR1 is GTSNPN, CDR2 SVGIG (reference sequence). CDR3 size: 14 residues.

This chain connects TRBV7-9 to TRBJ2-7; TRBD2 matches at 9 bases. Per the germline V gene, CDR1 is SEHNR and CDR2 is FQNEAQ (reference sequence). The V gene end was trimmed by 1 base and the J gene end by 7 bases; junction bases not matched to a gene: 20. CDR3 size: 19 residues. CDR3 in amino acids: CASSLVALRWREGVPEQYF. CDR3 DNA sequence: TGTGCCAGCAGCTTAGTAGCCCTTCGGTGGCGGGAGGGTGTCCCAGAGCAGTACTTC.

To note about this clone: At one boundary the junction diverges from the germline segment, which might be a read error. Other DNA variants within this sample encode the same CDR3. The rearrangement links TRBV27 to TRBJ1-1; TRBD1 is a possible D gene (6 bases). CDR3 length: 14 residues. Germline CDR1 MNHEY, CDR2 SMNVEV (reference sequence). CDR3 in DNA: TGCGCCAGCAGTTCGGGACAATTGAACACTGAAGCTTTCTTT. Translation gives CASSSGQLNTEAFF.

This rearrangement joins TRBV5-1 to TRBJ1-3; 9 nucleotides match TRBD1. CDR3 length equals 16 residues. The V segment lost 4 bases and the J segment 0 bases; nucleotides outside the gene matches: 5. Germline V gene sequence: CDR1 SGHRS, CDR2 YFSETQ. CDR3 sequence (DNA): TGCGCCAGCAGCGCAACGACAGGGGGCTCTGGAAACACCATATATTTT. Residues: CASSATTGGSGNTIYF.

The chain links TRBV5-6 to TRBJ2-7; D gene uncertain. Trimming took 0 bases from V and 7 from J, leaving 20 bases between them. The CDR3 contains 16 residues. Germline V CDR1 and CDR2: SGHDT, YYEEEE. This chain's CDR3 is CASSLGVWAQKREQYF. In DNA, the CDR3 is TGTGCCAGCAGCTTGGGGGTTTGGGCCCAAAAGAGAGAGCAGTACTTC. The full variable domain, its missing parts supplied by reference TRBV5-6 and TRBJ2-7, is DAGVTQSPTHLIKTRGQQVTLRCSPKSGHDTVSWYQQALGQGPQFIFQYYEEEERQRGNFPDRFSGHQFPNYSSELNVNALLLGDSALYLCASSLGVWAQKREQYFGPGTRLTVT.

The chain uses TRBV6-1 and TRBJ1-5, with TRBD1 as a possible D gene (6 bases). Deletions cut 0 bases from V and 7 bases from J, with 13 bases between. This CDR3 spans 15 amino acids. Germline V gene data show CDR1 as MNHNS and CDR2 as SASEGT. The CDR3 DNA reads TGTGCCAGCAGTGAAGCGTCCCAGGGGTGGCAGCCCCAGCATTTT. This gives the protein CASSEASQGWQPQHF.

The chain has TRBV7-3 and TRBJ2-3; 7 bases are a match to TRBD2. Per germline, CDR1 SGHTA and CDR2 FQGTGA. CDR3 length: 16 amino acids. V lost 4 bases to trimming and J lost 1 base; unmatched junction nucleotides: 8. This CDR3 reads CASSSHGTTGTDTQYF. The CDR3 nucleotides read TGTGCCAGCAGCTCACACGGGACTACCGGCACAGATACGCAGTATTTT.

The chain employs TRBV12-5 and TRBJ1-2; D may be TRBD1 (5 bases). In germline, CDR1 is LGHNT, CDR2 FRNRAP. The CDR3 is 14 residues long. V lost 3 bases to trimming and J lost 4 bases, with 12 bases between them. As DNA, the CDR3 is TGTGCTAGTGGTTTCGGGGGTCTTGGCTATGGCTACACCTTC. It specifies CASGFGGLGYGYTF.

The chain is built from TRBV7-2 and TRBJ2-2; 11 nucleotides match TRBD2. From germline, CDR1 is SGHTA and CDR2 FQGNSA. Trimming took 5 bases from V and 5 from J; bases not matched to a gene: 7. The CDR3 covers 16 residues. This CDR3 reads CASSPGTSGLTGELFF. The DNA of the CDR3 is TGTGCCAGCAGCCCTGGGACTAGCGGTTTGACCGGGGAGCTGTTTTTT.

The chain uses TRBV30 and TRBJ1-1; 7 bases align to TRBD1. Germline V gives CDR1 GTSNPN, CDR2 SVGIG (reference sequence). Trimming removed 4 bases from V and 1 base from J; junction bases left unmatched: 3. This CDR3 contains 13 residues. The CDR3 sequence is CAWNNRGNTEAFF. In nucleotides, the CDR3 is TGTGCCTGGAATAACAGGGGGAACACTGAAGCTTTCTTT.

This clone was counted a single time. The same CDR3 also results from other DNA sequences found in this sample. CDR3 DNA sequence: TGTGCCAGCAGCGTAGGACAGGGGAGAGGTGAAAAACTGTTTTTT. This translates into CASSVGQGRGEKLFF. The V gene is TRBV9, the J gene TRBJ1-4, with 8 bases that match TRBD1. This CDR3 is built from 15 residues. Germline V gene lookup returns CDR1 SGDLS and CDR2 YYNGEE. The J segment lost 7 bases and the V segment lost 0 bases, leaving 5 bases of the junction unmatched.

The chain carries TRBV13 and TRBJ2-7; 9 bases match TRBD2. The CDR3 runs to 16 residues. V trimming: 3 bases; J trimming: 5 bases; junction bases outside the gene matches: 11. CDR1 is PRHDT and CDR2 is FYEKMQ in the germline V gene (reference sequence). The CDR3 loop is CASSFSPGTSFDEQYF. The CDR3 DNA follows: TGTGCCAGCAGCTTTTCCCCCGGGACTAGCTTCGACGAGCAGTACTTC. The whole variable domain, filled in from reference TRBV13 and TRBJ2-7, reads AAGVIQSPRHLIKEKRETATLKCYPIPRHDTVYWYQQGPGQDPQFLISFYEKMQSDKGSIPDRFSAQQFSDYHSELNMSSLELGDSALYFCASSFSPGTSFDEQYFGPGTRLTVT.

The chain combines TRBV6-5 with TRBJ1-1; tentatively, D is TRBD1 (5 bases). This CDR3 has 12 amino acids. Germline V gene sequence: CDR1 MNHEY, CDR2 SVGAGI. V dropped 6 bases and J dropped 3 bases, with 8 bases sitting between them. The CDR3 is CASRGLYTEAFF. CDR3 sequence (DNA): TGTGCCAGCAGGGGGCTGTACACTGAAGCTTTCTTT.

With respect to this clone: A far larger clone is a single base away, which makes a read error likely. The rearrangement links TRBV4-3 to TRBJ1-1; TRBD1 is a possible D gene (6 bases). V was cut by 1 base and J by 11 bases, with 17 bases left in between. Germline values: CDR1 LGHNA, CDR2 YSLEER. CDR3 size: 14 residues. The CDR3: CASSQGLDSQGAFF. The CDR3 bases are TGCGCCAGCAGCCAAGGCCTGGACAGCCAGGGGGCTTTCTTT.

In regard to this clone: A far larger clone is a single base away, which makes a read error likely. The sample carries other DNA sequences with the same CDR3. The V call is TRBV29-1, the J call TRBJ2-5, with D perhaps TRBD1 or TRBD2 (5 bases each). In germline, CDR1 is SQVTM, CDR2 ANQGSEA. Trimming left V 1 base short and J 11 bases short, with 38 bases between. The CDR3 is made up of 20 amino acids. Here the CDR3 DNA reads TGCAGCGTTGAAGCCTGGGCAGAGGCGGGTACCCGACAGAGCTCCTATGAGCAGTACTTC. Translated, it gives CSVEAWAEAGTRQSSYEQYF.

The CDR3 DNA is TGTGCCAGCAGCCCCTGGGAGGGCTCCACTGAAGCTTTCTTT. Translated, it gives CASSPWEGSTEAFF. V and J are TRBV7-8 and TRBJ1-1; no reliable D call. V shed 5 bases and J shed 4 bases, with 14 bases lying between them. This CDR3 has 14 amino acids. CDR1 SGHVS and CDR2 FQNEAQ come from the germline V gene.

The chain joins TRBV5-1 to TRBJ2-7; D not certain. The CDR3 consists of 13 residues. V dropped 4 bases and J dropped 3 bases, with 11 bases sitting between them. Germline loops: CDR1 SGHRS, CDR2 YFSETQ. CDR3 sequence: CASSPVGYYEQYF. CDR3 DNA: TGCGCCAGCAGCCCAGTGGGGTACTACGAGCAGTACTTC.